These 30 T cell receptor beta chains share one sample of origin, sequenced in a study of vaccination and CD4 T cells after COVID-19. Cultured CD4+ T cells had their DNA profiled by the Oncomine TCR Beta short-read assay. TCRdb called the PCR reads again in MiXCR, with one record for every CDR3 protein. Of about 12,000 distinct CDR3 sequences in the sample, 30% to 40% were seen once. These receptors lack a known antigen. Documented treatment: approximately nine-day PBMC culture with coronavirus spike peptide pools or control peptides (ViraFEST assay). Sequences were derived from CD4+ T cells from blood, cultured in vitro, sampled before SARS-CoV-2 vaccination. Receptor source: a human donor who received a COVID-19 vaccine.

The chain joins TRBV20-1 to TRBJ1-1; weak D call: TRBD1 (5 bases). The CDR3 runs to 13 residues. Trimming removed 6 bases from V and 3 bases from J, with 14 bases in between. Looked up from germline, CDR1 is DFQATT and CDR2 is SNEGSKA (reference sequence). The CDR3 DNA follows: TGCAGTGCCCAGACCCTGGGGGACACTGAAGCTTTCTTT. It encodes CSAQTLGDTEAFF.

The rearrangement uses TRBV2 and TRBJ1-2; TRBD1 agrees at 11 bases. This CDR3 has 14 amino acids. Looked up from germline, CDR1 is SNHLY and CDR2 is FYNNEI. After removal of 8 bases from V and 7 bases from J, the junction contained 9 bases not matched to a gene. The CDR3 sequence is CASSPRDRGFGYTF. In DNA, the CDR3 is TGTGCCAGCTCCCCCCGGGACAGGGGGTTTGGCTACACCTTC. Supplemented by reference TRBV2 and TRBJ1-2, the full variable domain reads EPEVTQTPSHQVTQMGQEVILRCVPISNHLYFYWYRQILGQKVEFLVSFYNNEISEKSEIFDDQFSVERPDGSNFTLKIRSTKLEDSAMYFCASSPRDRGFGYTFGSGTRLTVV.

This clonotype has more than one count but fewer than ten. V gene TRBV2 combines with J gene TRBJ1-6; 9 nucleotides match TRBD1. CDR3 length: 17 residues. Trimming took 4 bases from V and 3 from J; bases not matched to a gene: 7. Per germline, CDR1 SNHLY and CDR2 FYNNEI. The CDR3, as DNA: TGTGCCAGCAGTGGGCCACAGGGGGCCCACTATAATTCACCCCTCCACTTT. Its translation is CASSGPQGAHYNSPLHF.

This clonotype came up a few times. This chain joins TRBV27 and TRBJ1-2; 8 positions match TRBD1. Germline V gene data show CDR1 as MNHEY and CDR2 as SMNVEV (reference sequence). This CDR3 has 15 amino acids. The J segment lost 2 bases and the V segment lost 6 bases, leaving 8 bases of the junction unmatched. The CDR3, as DNA: TGTGCCAGCAGCCCCAAGTGGACAGGGAACTATGGCTACACCTTC. It codes for CASSPKWTGNYGYTF.

This chain connects TRBV10-3 to TRBJ1-2; tentative D call: TRBD1 (6 bases). Germline values: CDR1 ENHRY, CDR2 SYGVKD. Deletions cut 7 bases from V and 3 bases from J, with 12 bases between. The CDR3 covers 13 residues. The CDR3 region is CAIMYRVDYGYTF. The CDR3 region has the DNA TGTGCCATCATGTACAGGGTTGACTATGGCTACACCTTC.

The chain recombines TRBV21-1 with TRBJ2-7; the table's D gene call, TRBD1, was not cross checked with the DNA. TRBV21-1 is marked as a pseudogene. CDR3 length: 15 amino acids. DNA of the CDR3: TGTGCCAGCAGCAAAAGAGGACAGTTCCTCTACGAGCAGTACTTC. It is translated as CASSKRGQFLYEQYF.

This clonotype has only a few counts. V usage is TRBV27 and J usage is TRBJ2-7; 8 nucleotides line up with TRBD2. Germline loops: CDR1 MNHEY, CDR2 SMNVEV (reference sequence). With 10 bases clipped from V and 2 bases from J, the junction kept 10 bases outside the gene matches. The CDR3 spans 14 residues. This CDR3 is CATARSGGAYEQYF. The CDR3 DNA is TGTGCCACAGCAAGATCGGGGGGGGCCTACGAGCAGTACTTC.

The sample holds a few counts of this clonotype. The chain carries TRBV6-1 and TRBJ2-3, with TRBD2 matching 8 bases. The CDR3 is 16 amino acids. V lost 4 bases, J lost 6 bases, and 12 bases stayed unmatched. Germline V gene lookup returns CDR1 MNHNS and CDR2 SASEGT. CDR3 region: CASSGRGLVVGDTQYF. The CDR3 bases are TGTGCCAGCAGTGGGAGGGGACTAGTGGTCGGGGATACGCAGTATTTT.

Within the sample, this clonotype is medium-sized (0.01 to 0.1%). The CDR3 DNA reads as TGCAGTGCTAACCTTCCTGGTGGAAACACCATATATTTT. It translates to CSANLPGGNTIYF. The gene calls are TRBV20-1 and TRBJ1-3; D not resolved. With 4 bases removed from V and 3 bases from J, the gap between germline ends came to 10 bases. In germline, CDR1 is DFQATT, CDR2 SNEGSKA (reference sequence). This CDR3 is 13 amino acids long.

This clonotype has a handful of counts. The CDR3 DNA is TGTGCCCGACCGGGACAGGGGCGTCAGCCCCAGCATTTT. This translates into CARPGQGRQPQHF. This chain joins TRBV21-1 and TRBJ1-5; TRBD1 reflects the table's D call only, with no check against the DNA. TRBV21-1 is flagged as a pseudogene. There are 13 residues in the CDR3.

This clonotype was seen only a few times. The chain couples TRBV28 to TRBJ1-2; TRBD1 matches 8 bases. With 7 bases clipped from V and 8 bases from J, the junction kept 12 bases outside the gene matches. CDR1 and CDR2 (germline): MDHEN, SYDVKM. The CDR3 consists of 14 residues. CDR3 loop: CASTRPQGAQGYTF. Here the CDR3 DNA reads TGTGCCAGCACCCGGCCCCAGGGGGCACAGGGCTACACCTTC.

Comments on this clonotype: The conserved phenylalanine or tryptophan is not found at the CDR3 terminus, so this likely reflects a read error. This sequence joins TRBV19 and TRBJ1-5; D possibly corresponds to TRBD1 (6 bases). This CDR3 is 15 amino acids long. The V end was cut by 2 bases, the J end by 4 bases, with 12 bases between. Germline V gives CDR1 LNHDA, CDR2 SQIVND (reference sequence). The DNA of the CDR3 is TGTGCCAGTAGTATAAGGGGGACGAATAATCAGCCCCAGCATTGT. Translated: CASSIRGTNNQPQHC.

For the CDR3, the DNA is TGTGCCAGCAGTTTAAGGGGGGAGCAGTACTTC. Protein sequence: CASSLRGEQYF. The chain employs TRBV12-3 or TRBV12-4 and TRBJ2-7; weak D call: TRBD1 (6 bases). V was pared by 2 bases and J by 7 bases, with 6 bases between. This CDR3 spans 11 amino acids.

This clonotype was seen more than once but under ten times. V gene TRBV10-1 combines with J gene TRBJ2-3; 11 bases agree with TRBD2. The trim removed 0 bases at V and 6 bases at J, leaving 5 bases unmatched. CDR1 is WNHNN, CDR2 SYGVQD, per germline (reference sequence). This CDR3 contains 16 residues. CDR3 residues: CASSESASGGMDTQYF. In DNA form, the CDR3 reads TGCGCCAGCAGTGAGTCGGCTAGCGGGGGGATGGATACGCAGTATTTT.

This clonotype was seen only a few times. The genes are TRBV6-1 and TRBJ1-2; the match to TRBD1 covers 8 bases. Germline V lookup: CDR1 MNHNS, CDR2 SASEGT. V gave up 5 bases and J gave up 3 bases; unmatched junction bases: 5. CDR3 length: 14 amino acids. The CDR3 nucleotides read TGTGCCAGCAGTCGGACAGGGCGGGACTATGGCTACACCTTC. This sequence encodes CASSRTGRDYGYTF.

The CDR3 nucleotides read TGTGCTAGTGGTTTGGTACTCAGTAGGGACTATCAGCCCCAGCATTTT. Residues: CASGLVLSRDYQPQHF. The chain carries TRBV12-5 and TRBJ1-5; a weak D match, TRBD1 (5 bases). Germline-derived CDR1 and CDR2 are LGHNT and FRNRAP. This CDR3 is built from 16 residues. Trimming removed 0 bases at V and 5 bases at J, with 14 bases between. The whole variable domain, remainder taken from reference TRBV12-5 and TRBJ1-5, is DARVTQTPRHKVTEMGQEVTMRCQPILGHNTVFWYRQTMMQGLELLAYFRNRAPLDDSGMPKDRFSAEMPDATLATLKIQPSEPRDSAVYFCASGLVLSRDYQPQHFGDGTRLSIL.

This chain joins TRBV30 and TRBJ1-2, with 8 bases that match TRBD1. In germline, CDR1 is GTSNPN, CDR2 SVGIG (reference sequence). This CDR3 is built from 14 residues. The trim removed 7 bases at V and 0 bases at J, leaving 7 bases unmatched. The CDR3 loop is CASQQGVTNYGYTF. CDR3 nucleotide sequence: TGTGCCTCGCAACAGGGGGTTACTAACTATGGCTACACCTTC.

V gene TRBV5-1 combines with J gene TRBJ1-1, with D possibly matching TRBD1 (5 bases). Per germline, CDR1 SGHRS and CDR2 YFSETQ. V was clipped by 4 bases and J by 1 base, with 11 bases between them. This CDR3 is built from 14 residues. The CDR3 DNA is TGCGCCAGCAGCCCGGACGGGGCGAACACTGAAGCTTTCTTT. Amino acid sequence: CASSPDGANTEAFF.

This rearrangement joins TRBV7-9 to TRBJ2-5, with 7 bases lining up with TRBD1. Germline V gene sequence: CDR1 SEHNR, CDR2 FQNEAQ (reference sequence). CDR3 length: 16 amino acids. Trimming at V came to 5 bases and at J to 5 bases, leaving 14 bases not matched to a gene. CDR3 nucleotide sequence: TGTGCCAGCAGCACCCGAAACAGGGGTTATTACGAGACCCAGTACTTC. Translation: CASSTRNRGYYETQYF.

The sample holds a few counts of this clonotype. The chain links TRBV6-1 to TRBJ1-2, with TRBD1 matching 7 bases. V was clipped by 6 bases and J by 8 bases; unmatched bases: 6. Germline V CDR1 and CDR2: MNHNS, SASEGT. This CDR3 is 12 amino acids long. Here the CDR3 reads CASRGTARGYTF. The DNA for the CDR3 is TGTGCCAGCAGGGGGACAGCTAGGGGCTACACCTTC.

This sequence joins TRBV12-3 or TRBV12-4 and TRBJ1-6, with D tentatively TRBD1 (5 bases). This CDR3 is built from 14 residues. Trimming left V 7 bases short and J 6 bases short, with 13 bases between. CDR3 residues: CASTRQWRNSPLHF. For the CDR3, the DNA is TGTGCCAGCACCCGACAGTGGCGTAATTCACCCCTCCACTTT.

V gene TRBV11-2 combines with J gene TRBJ2-5; D may be TRBD1 (6 bases). The CDR3 contains 15 residues. The V gene's germline CDR1 is SGHAT and CDR2 FQNNGV. V lost 2 bases to trimming and J lost 5 bases, with 15 bases between them. The CDR3 is CASSLWAGERETQYF. Here the CDR3 DNA reads TGTGCCAGCAGCTTATGGGCAGGGGAACGGGAGACCCAGTACTTC.

The chain combines TRBV6-1 with TRBJ2-1; a weak D match, TRBD1 (5 bases). V was clipped by 6 bases and J by 3 bases, with 12 bases between them. The CDR3 spans 14 residues. Germline V CDR1 and CDR2: MNHNS, SASEGT. CDR3 bases: TGTGCCAGCAGCCTAAAAAGGGGCTACAATGAGCAGTTCTTC. The encoded protein is CASSLKRGYNEQFF.

In its sample, this clonotype was seen a few times. This chain uses TRBV6-1 with TRBJ1-6, with 7 positions matching TRBD1. CDR1 is MNHNS, CDR2 SASEGT, per germline. The CDR3 totals 16 residues. V was clipped by 5 bases and J by 8 bases; unmatched bases: 12. CDR3 in amino acids: CASSPTQGGLDSPLHF. CDR3 sequence (DNA): TGTGCCAGCAGTCCAACCCAGGGGGGGTTGGATTCACCCCTCCACTTT.

The chain recombines TRBV18 with TRBJ2-3, with TRBD2 as a possible D gene (7 bases). The CDR3 extends over 15 amino acids. V was shortened by 5 bases and J by 3 bases, with 15 bases between the two germline ends. Germline V gives CDR1 KGHSH, CDR2 LQKENI. DNA of the CDR3: TGTGCCAGCTCAGTCACAGGGAGGGAAACAGATACGCAGTATTTT. This codes for CASSVTGRETDTQYF.

This chain uses TRBV24-1 with TRBJ2-5; possibly TRBD1 or TRBD2 for D (5 bases each). The germline gives CDR1 KGHDR, CDR2 SFDVKD. This CDR3 is 16 amino acids long. Trimming took 5 bases from V and 0 from J, leaving 15 bases between them. CDR3 DNA: TGTGCCACCAGTGGTCCTAACGGGACCCACCAAGAGACCCAGTACTTC. This codes for CATSGPNGTHQETQYF.

The chain has TRBV18 and TRBJ2-5, with D possibly being TRBD1 (6 bases). CDR3 size: 15 residues. V was pared by 3 bases and J by 1 base, with 12 bases between. Germline assignment: CDR1 KGHSH and CDR2 LQKENI. This CDR3 is CASSPSGHPQETQYF. The CDR3 region has the DNA TGTGCCAGCTCACCGTCGGGACACCCCCAAGAGACCCAGTACTTC.

The genes are TRBV5-1 and TRBJ2-3, with no clear D. Deletions cut 4 bases from V and 2 bases from J, with 14 bases between. This CDR3 region has 15 residues. Germline assignment: CDR1 SGHRS and CDR2 YFSETQ. The CDR3 region has the DNA TGCGCCAGCAGCCTGCCTTCGGGTTTCACAGATACGCAGTATTTT. This translates into CASSLPSGFTDTQYF.

The sample holds a few counts of this clonotype. This chain uses TRBV7-2 with TRBJ1-5; 7 bases agree with TRBD1. Germline CDR1 is SGHTA and CDR2 is FQGNSA. The CDR3 length is 15 residues. With V trimmed by 5 bases and J by 6 bases, 10 bases remained unmatched. The CDR3 protein is CASSPGGTDGQPQHF. Written as DNA, the CDR3 is TGTGCCAGCAGCCCCGGCGGGACAGACGGTCAGCCCCAGCATTTT.

The table lists this clonotype with a few counts. V is TRBV5-1 and J is TRBJ2-2, with 11 bases matching TRBD2. CDR3 length: 18 amino acids. Germline loops: CDR1 SGHRS, CDR2 YFSETQ. After removal of 0 bases from V and 4 bases from J, the junction contained 8 bases not matched to a gene. The CDR3 coding sequence is TGCGCCAGCAGCTTGGTCCCTAGCGGGGGGCTCATCACCGGGGAGCTGTTTTTT. This encodes CASSLVPSGGLITGELFF.